The 5 T cell receptor beta chains below were found in one sample sequenced in a study of control samples from healthy donors and cancer patients. TCRdb's table, derived via immunoSEQ multiplex PCR, lists solely in-frame clones and lacks some. The sample yields approximately 160,000 clones, about 91% seen once. Sequenced input: blood. Source of these receptors: a woman between 40 and 55 years old in good health.

This clone was recorded only once. The chain couples TRBV5-1 to TRBJ2-1; perhaps TRBD2 as D (7 bases). The CDR3 has 15 amino acids. Germline V gives CDR1 SGHRS, CDR2 YFSETQ. V was trimmed by 5 bases and J by 9 bases, leaving 21 bases between them. CDR3 sequence: CASSLMGGPFVEQFF. CDR3 bases: TGCGCCAGCAGTTTAATGGGGGGGCCTTTCGTTGAGCAGTTCTTC. The whole variable domain, remainder taken from reference TRBV5-1 and TRBJ2-1, is KAGVTQTPRYLIKTRGQQVTLSCSPISGHRSVSWYQQTPGQGLQFLFEYFSETQRNKGNFPGRFSGRQFSNSRSEMNVSTLELGDSALYLCASSLMGGPFVEQFFGPGTRLTVL.

The chain joins TRBV29-1 to TRBJ2-2; D is unresolved. Germline CDR1 is SQVTM and CDR2 is ANQGSEA. Trimming removed 3 bases from V and 3 bases from J, with 5 bases in between. The CDR3 is 12 amino acids. The CDR3 sequence: CSVDSDTGELFF. DNA for the CDR3: TGCAGCGTTGACTCGGACACCGGGGAGCTGTTTTTT.

The chain couples TRBV5-1 to TRBJ2-7; a possible D gene is TRBD1 (6 bases). Germline-derived CDR1 and CDR2 are SGHRS and YFSETQ. The CDR3 has 12 residues. Trimming stripped 0 bases from V and 6 bases from J, with 7 bases between. The CDR3 is CASSLEQGEQYF. CDR3 nucleotides: TGCGCCAGCAGCTTGGAACAGGGCGAGCAGTACTTC.

The chain couples TRBV13 to TRBJ2-5; TRBD2 matches 11 bases. This CDR3 has 15 amino acids. CDR1 is PRHDT, CDR2 FYEKMQ, per germline (reference sequence). V shed 5 bases and J 4 bases; nucleotides not matched to a gene: 6. The CDR3 region is CASSQRLAGPETQYF. The CDR3 DNA follows: TGTGCCAGCAGCCAAAGACTAGCGGGGCCAGAGACCCAGTACTTC.

The chain joins TRBV12-3 or TRBV12-4 to TRBJ1-1, with D unclear. The CDR3 spans 12 residues. The ends were cut back, 3 bases at V and 9 bases at J, with 11 bases in the middle. CDR3 nucleotide sequence: TGTGCCAGCAGTTTTGGGGAGGGTAAAGCTTTCTTT. Translation: CASSFGEGKAFF.